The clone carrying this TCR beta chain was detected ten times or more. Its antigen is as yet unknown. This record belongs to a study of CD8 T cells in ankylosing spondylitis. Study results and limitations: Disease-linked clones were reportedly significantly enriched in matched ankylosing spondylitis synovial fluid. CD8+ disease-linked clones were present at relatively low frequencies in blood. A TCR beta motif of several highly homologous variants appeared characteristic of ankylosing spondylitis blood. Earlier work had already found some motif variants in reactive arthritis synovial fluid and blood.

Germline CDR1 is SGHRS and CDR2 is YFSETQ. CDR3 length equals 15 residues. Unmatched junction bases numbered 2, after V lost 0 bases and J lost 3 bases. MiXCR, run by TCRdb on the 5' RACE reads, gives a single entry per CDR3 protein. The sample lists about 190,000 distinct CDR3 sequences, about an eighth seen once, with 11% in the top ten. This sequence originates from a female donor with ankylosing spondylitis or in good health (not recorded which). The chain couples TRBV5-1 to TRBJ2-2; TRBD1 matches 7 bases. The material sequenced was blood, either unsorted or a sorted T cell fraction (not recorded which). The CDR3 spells CASSLDRGDTGELFF. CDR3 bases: TGCGCCAGCAGCTTGGACAGGGGTGACACCGGGGAGCTGTTTTTT.